This record looks at one T cell receptor beta chain sequence and its context. Its cognate antigen has yet to be identified. It has no much larger one-base neighbor in the sample; base qualities were not kept. This entry comes from a study of T cell responses to AZD1222 COVID-19 vaccine (dated by TCRdb to the early 2020s). Study-level background: Because spike-specific TCR depth and breadth did not differ between the two schedules, AZD1222 recipients who got a second dose at roughly 4 weeks were pooled with those who got a second dose at roughly 12 weeks. A total of 230 or so trial participants underwent TCR sequencing, of whom 207 received two doses of AZD1222 and around 26 received two doses of the MenACWY control vaccine. Trial participants were enrolled by age into 18-55, 56-69 and 70-plus year subgroups, with approximately 150, 30 and 60 TCR-sequenced participants respectively.

General findings and caveats noted by the study authors: Spike-specific TCR breadth and depth rose significantly after two AZD1222 doses compared with day 0 and with MenACWY recipients. Reportedly, almost half of the unique spike-specific TCRs recognized epitopes lying outside the regions that are mutated in the B.1.351 and B.1.1.7 variants. In the small 56-69-year group, the increase in depth fell short of significance, most likely because of low power. Vaccine-associated CD4 TCRs spanned the whole spike protein, with dominant responses in regions 160-218 and 743-854. No day 14 peak-response samples were available, so repertoires were characterized only after the peak T cell response. Most participants were white British and females outnumbered males, and the authors suggested that clonal diversity may have been underestimated. Conclusions about previously exposed vaccinees are limited because only six or seven AZD1222 recipients were SARS-CoV-2 seropositive at baseline.

The CDR3 regions of human TCRbeta chains were analyzed by immunosequencing. In the source study's methods: Repertoire TCRs were matched against a reference library of SARS-CoV-2-specific TCRs generated with the MIRA antigen-specificity platform. Breadth was defined as the fraction of unique TCRs that were SARS-CoV-2-associated. Depth was defined as the fraction of total T cells that were SARS-CoV-2-associated. Using the MIRA data, each spike-specific TCR was mapped to the spike region that the TCR reacts to and placed in a CD4 or CD8 class. Log10-transformed breadth and depth values were compared by one-way ANOVA with Sidak's multiple comparisons tests. Not all clones reach the TCRdb copy of this immuneACCESS table, which keeps in-frame sequences only. Checked studies attribute under half of the gap to unresolved V genes and leave the rest unexplained. That table gives V, J and clone size, and the DNA gave D and trimming. The sample data list about 72,000 clones, and more than 75% of these were observed just once. The ten largest make up around 24% of the sample.

The time point tag for this specimen amounts to: baseline before first vaccination. Samples from vaccinated people were obtained from the UK trials COV001 and COV002, which included a single-blind randomized controlled phase 2/3 trial of AZD1222 (ChAdOx1 nCoV-19) in healthy adults. For TCRbeta chain sequencing, PBMC samples were collected from trial participants at day 0 and at day 28 after the second dose. Including the terminal cysteine and phenylalanine, the CDR3 comprises 11 residues. The read is trimmed to its CDR3 DNA, 33 bases read in frame from base 1. The germline V gene encodes CDR1 SGHRS and CDR2 YFSETQ. Relative to germline, V is 5 bases shorter and J is 12 bases shorter, with 14 bases between their ends.

The TCR sequence derives from an adult in good health. Recombination connected TRBV5-1 to TRBJ1-1, and the D gene may be TRBD1, 6 bases matching. The source material was peripheral blood, sampled on day 0 of AZD1222 vaccination. In nucleotide form, the sequence is TGCGCCAGCAGAAACCAGGGGAGTACTTTCTTT. Its coded protein is CASRNQGSTFF.